Below are 25 T cell receptor beta chains sequenced from a single sample in a study of chemoradiotherapy in HPV16-positive cancers (dated by TCRdb to between 2020 and 2023). To prepare the library, the immunoSEQ multiplex PCR assay was applied. TCRdb mirrors the immuneACCESS table, restricted to in-frame sequences. Some clones are absent from its copies; in checked studies, under half trace to an unresolved V gene, and the reason for the others is unknown. This sample comprises some 12,000 clones, around 87% of them detected only once. The ten largest clones represent approximately 2.6% of the sample. Collection of the sample occurred from a patient who underwent chemoradiotherapy. The receptors were gathered from a human donor with HPV-associated anogenital cancer.

This clone was seen only a few times. The J gene is TRBJ2-7, the V gene TRBV11-3, with 14 bases lining up with TRBD2. CDR3 length equals 17 residues. The ends lost 5 bases at V and 1 base at J; junction bases unmatched: 7. Germline CDR1 SGHNT, CDR2 YENEEA. Written as DNA, the CDR3 is TGTGCCAGCAGCGCGACTAGCGGGGGGGCCTATTCCTACGAGCAGTACTTC. Translating gives CASSATSGGAYSYEQYF.

The chain couples TRBV18 to TRBJ1-1; no definite D call. CDR1 and CDR2 from the germline V gene are KGHSH and LQKENI. CDR3 length: 12 amino acids. Trimming left V 2 bases short and J 6 bases short, with 7 bases between. CDR3 region: CASSPNEAEAFF. CDR3 DNA sequence: TGTGCCAGCTCACCAAACGAAGCTGAAGCTTTCTTT.

The chain employs TRBV11-3 and TRBJ2-3; a weak D match, TRBD1 (6 bases). Germline V lookup: CDR1 SGHNT, CDR2 YENEEA. Deletions cut 3 bases from V and 2 bases from J, with 12 bases between. This CDR3 spans 15 amino acids. CDR3 region: CASSFPTGTTDTQYF. The CDR3 DNA follows: TGTGCCAGCAGCTTCCCCACAGGGACCACAGATACGCAGTATTTT.

The chain is built from TRBV7-6 and TRBJ1-5; D is uncertain. Germline V gene sequence: CDR1 SGHVS, CDR2 FNYEAQ. V was pared by 0 bases and J by 0 bases, with 12 bases between. CDR3 length: 17 residues. CDR3 amino acids: CASSLALSRYSNQPQHF. In nucleotides, the CDR3 is TGTGCCAGCAGCTTAGCGCTCTCTAGATATAGCAATCAGCCCCAGCATTTT.

This chain connects TRBV29-1 to TRBJ2-2; no firm D call. V dropped 5 bases and J dropped 5 bases, with 9 bases sitting between them. Germline V lookup: CDR1 SQVTM, CDR2 ANQGSEA. The CDR3 consists of 12 residues. The CDR3 DNA is TGCAGCGTTACTAAGTGGACCGGGGAGCTGTTTTTT. Residues: CSVTKWTGELFF.

This clone appeared once. The rearrangement links TRBV6-4 to TRBJ1-6; a weak D match, TRBD1 (6 bases). V was trimmed by 0 bases and J by 9 bases, leaving 21 bases between them. The CDR3 totals 18 residues. Germline CDR1 and CDR2: MRHNA and SNTAGT. CDR3 bases: TGTGCCAGCAGTGACTCGAGGCAGGGGCGGTGGTTCTTTTCACCCCTCCACTTT. Residues: CASSDSRQGRWFFSPLHF.

The CDR3 here is CASSPNSDRATEAFF. The CDR3 bases are TGTGCCAGCAGCCCGAATTCGGACAGGGCCACTGAAGCTTTCTTT. The rearrangement joins TRBV7-3 to TRBJ1-1; 8 bases agree with TRBD1. The trim removed 5 bases at V and 4 bases at J, leaving 9 bases unmatched. In germline, CDR1 is SGHTA, CDR2 FQGTGA. CDR3 length equals 15 residues.

This CDR3 reads CASSVSQGYNSPLHF. The DNA of the CDR3 is TGTGCCAGCAGCGTAAGTCAGGGGTATAATTCACCCCTCCACTTT. This chain joins TRBV9 and TRBJ1-6; the D gene is possibly TRBD1 (6 bases). V lost 1 base and J lost 4, with 9 bases in between. Per germline, CDR1 SGDLS and CDR2 YYNGEE. This CDR3 is 15 amino acids long.

V gene TRBV6-5 combines with J gene TRBJ2-7; D call uncertain. Between the trimmed V and J ends, which lost 7 bases and 4 bases, there was a span of 17 bases. The CDR3 is made up of 14 amino acids. Germline lookup yields CDR1 MNHEY and CDR2 SVGAGI. In nucleotides, the CDR3 is TGTGCCAGCACCGCCTCGCGTGGACCTTACGAGCAGTACTTC. This translates into CASTASRGPYEQYF.

The CDR3 is CASRLSGVHTDTQYF. CDR3 DNA sequence: TGCGCCAGCAGGCTGTCGGGGGTTCACACAGATACGCAGTATTTT. V gene TRBV5-1 combines with J gene TRBJ2-3, with a weak D call TRBD2 (6 bases). Germline V gene data show CDR1 as SGHRS and CDR2 as YFSETQ. This CDR3 region has 15 residues. V dropped 5 bases and J dropped 2 bases, with 15 bases sitting between them.

The V call is TRBV10-3, the J call TRBJ1-1; D is undetermined. CDR3 length equals 15 residues. The germline V and J ends were trimmed by 5 bases and 0 bases, with 13 bases remaining between them. Germline V gene data show CDR1 as ENHRY and CDR2 as SYGVKD. CDR3 in amino acids: CAISSGNSLNTEAFF. Written as DNA, the CDR3 is TGTGCCATCAGTTCGGGCAATTCCCTGAACACTGAAGCTTTCTTT.

The table lists this clone with a count of one. J is TRBJ2-3 and V is TRBV4-2; TRBD2 aligns across 15 bases. CDR1 LGHNA and CDR2 YNFKEQ come from the germline V gene. With V trimmed by 1 base and J by 7 bases, 15 bases remained unmatched. The CDR3 is 20 amino acids. The CDR3 loop reads CASSQGNMGLAGGVRYTQYF. The CDR3, as DNA: TGTGCCAGCAGCCAAGGGAACATGGGACTAGCGGGGGGAGTCAGGTATACGCAGTATTTT.

The chain employs TRBV27 and TRBJ2-6; D may be TRBD1 (5 bases). The CDR3 is 15 amino acids. Germline CDR1 is MNHEY and CDR2 is SMNVEV (reference sequence). Trimming removed 2 bases from V and 1 base from J, with 6 bases in between. The CDR3 here is CASSLTGSGANVLTF. The DNA of the CDR3 is TGTGCCAGCAGTTTAACAGGATCTGGGGCCAACGTCCTGACTTTC.

This clone has just one count. V is TRBV5-1 and J is TRBJ2-7; weak D call: TRBD2 (5 bases). CDR3 length: 15 amino acids. Looked up from germline, CDR1 is SGHRS and CDR2 is YFSETQ. Trimming shortened V by 0 bases and J by 3 bases, and 13 bases separated the two germline ends. The CDR3 is CASSLALGRGYEQYF. CDR3 nucleotide sequence: TGCGCCAGCAGCTTGGCGCTAGGACGGGGCTACGAGCAGTACTTC. The full variable domain, rest sourced from reference TRBV5-1 and TRBJ2-7, is KAGVTQTPRYLIKTRGQQVTLSCSPISGHRSVSWYQQTPGQGLQFLFEYFSETQRNKGNFPGRFSGRQFSNSRSEMNVSTLELGDSALYLCASSLALGRGYEQYFGPGTRLTVT.

The CDR3 region is CASSSIRQDEQYF. The DNA of the CDR3 is TGTGCCAGCAGCTCCATTCGACAGGACGAGCAGTACTTC. This chain joins TRBV7-3 and TRBJ2-7, with D possibly TRBD1 on 6 matching bases. CDR1 is SGHTA and CDR2 is FQGTGA in the germline V gene. Trimming shortened V by 4 bases and J by 5 bases, and 12 bases separated the two germline ends. The CDR3 runs 13 residues.

The chain recombines TRBV19 with TRBJ2-7, with D perhaps matching TRBD1 or TRBD2 (5 bases each). V lost 1 base, J lost 2 bases, and 12 bases lay in between. The germline gives CDR1 LNHDA, CDR2 SQIVND (reference sequence). CDR3 length: 15 residues. CDR3 nucleotide sequence: TGTGCCAGTAGTATAGGGGTTGGGACCGCCTACGAGCAGTACTTC. This sequence encodes CASSIGVGTAYEQYF.

The gene calls are TRBV6-1 and TRBJ2-3; 8 bases are a match to TRBD2. The CDR3 spans 15 residues. CDR1 MNHNS and CDR2 SASEGT come from the germline V gene. Trimming cost V 8 bases and J 5 bases; bases outside gene matches: 12. CDR3 protein: CASALGAGAGDTQYF. The CDR3 coding sequence is TGTGCCAGCGCCCTGGGAGCGGGGGCTGGAGATACGCAGTATTTT.

This rearrangement joins TRBV19 to TRBJ2-2; 11 bases fit TRBD1. The V gene's germline CDR1 is LNHDA and CDR2 SQIVND (reference sequence). The V segment lost 8 bases and the J segment 4 bases; nucleotides outside the gene matches: 3. The CDR3 consists of 14 residues. CDR3 residues: CASSGTGGTGELFF. DNA of the CDR3: TGTGCCAGTTCGGGGACAGGGGGCACCGGGGAGCTGTTTTTT. The entire variable domain, with the rest obtained from reference TRBV19 and TRBJ2-2, is as follows: DGGITQSPKYLFRKEGQNVTLSCEQNLNHDAMYWYRQDPGQGLRLIYYSQIVNDFQKGDIAEGYSVSREKKESFPLTVTSAQKNPTAFYLCASSGTGGTGELFFGEGSRLTVL.

Here the CDR3 reads CSVEDHREGYGYTF. In DNA form, the CDR3 reads TGCAGCGTTGAAGACCACAGGGAAGGCTATGGCTACACCTTC. This chain connects TRBV29-1 to TRBJ1-2; maybe TRBD1 (6 bases). V lost 0 bases and J 4 bases, leaving 12 bases between the germline ends. Looked up from germline, CDR1 is SQVTM and CDR2 is ANQGSEA. The CDR3 contains 14 residues.

CDR3 bases: TGTGCCAGCAGCCCCCTTTGGGGCAGGGATCAGCCCCAGCATTTT. Protein: CASSPLWGRDQPQHF. This sequence joins TRBV7-6 and TRBJ1-5; D might be TRBD1 (5 bases). V shed 5 bases and J shed 5 bases, with 16 bases lying between them. This CDR3 has 15 residues. Germline V gene lookup returns CDR1 SGHVS and CDR2 FNYEAQ.

The V call is TRBV6-1, the J call TRBJ1-5, with no clear D. The CDR3 is 15 amino acids. Germline lookup yields CDR1 MNHNS and CDR2 SASEGT. Trimming took off 5 bases at V and 3 bases at J, with 14 bases between the two ends. The CDR3 region is CASSRVSTDNQPQHF. CDR3 coding DNA: TGTGCCAGCAGTCGGGTTAGTACAGACAATCAGCCCCAGCATTTT.

The J gene is TRBJ2-4, the V gene TRBV6-6; D is possibly TRBD1 (6 bases). The V gene lost 7 bases and the J gene lost 0 bases, with 13 bases spanning the gap. The CDR3 is made up of 15 amino acids. The germline V gene has CDR1 MNHNY and CDR2 SVGAGI (reference sequence). This CDR3 reads CASTAGDIAKNIQYF. In nucleotides, the CDR3 is TGTGCCAGCACGGCAGGGGATATAGCCAAAAACATTCAGTACTTC.

The V gene is TRBV5-4, the J gene TRBJ2-7; D might be TRBD2 (6 bases). Deletions cut 4 bases from V and 4 bases from J, with 12 bases between. Germline V gene sequence: CDR1 SGHNT, CDR2 YYREEE (reference sequence). This CDR3 is 13 amino acids long. The CDR3: CASSGGRRYEQYF. DNA of the CDR3: TGTGCCAGCAGCGGGGGGAGGCGATACGAGCAGTACTTC.

This rearrangement joins TRBV19 to TRBJ2-1; 9 bases align to TRBD1. CDR1 and CDR2 (germline): LNHDA, SQIVND (reference sequence). V dropped 6 bases and J dropped 0; count of bases not matched to a gene: 12. This CDR3 is 18 amino acids long. The CDR3 nucleotides read TGTGCCAGTAGAGGACAGGGGAAAGCGGGCGTCTCCTACAATGAGCAGTTCTTC. As protein: CASRGQGKAGVSYNEQFF.

The chain employs TRBV4-2 and TRBJ1-1; 10 bases are shared with TRBD1. From germline, CDR1 is LGHNA and CDR2 YNFKEQ. The CDR3 spans 15 residues. Trimming at V came to 1 base and at J to 8 bases, leaving 7 bases not matched to a gene. CDR3 residues: CASSQARTGGSEAFF. Written as DNA, the CDR3 is TGTGCCAGCAGCCAAGCGAGGACAGGGGGTTCCGAAGCTTTCTTT.